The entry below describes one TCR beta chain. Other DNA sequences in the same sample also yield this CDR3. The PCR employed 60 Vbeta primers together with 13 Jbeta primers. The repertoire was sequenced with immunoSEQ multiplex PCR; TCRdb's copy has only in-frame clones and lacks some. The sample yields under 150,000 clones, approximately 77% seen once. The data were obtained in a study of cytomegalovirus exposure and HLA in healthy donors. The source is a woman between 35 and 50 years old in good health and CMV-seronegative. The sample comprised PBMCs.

The chain's CDR3 is CASSPDNYEQYF. CDR3 sequence (DNA): TGTGCCAGCTCACCGGACAACTACGAGCAGTACTTC. This chain links TRBV18 with TRBJ2-7; D is perhaps TRBD1 (5 bases). The germline V gene encodes CDR1 KGHSH and CDR2 LQKENI. The CDR3 length is 12 residues. V dropped 3 bases and J dropped 3 bases, with 6 bases sitting between them.